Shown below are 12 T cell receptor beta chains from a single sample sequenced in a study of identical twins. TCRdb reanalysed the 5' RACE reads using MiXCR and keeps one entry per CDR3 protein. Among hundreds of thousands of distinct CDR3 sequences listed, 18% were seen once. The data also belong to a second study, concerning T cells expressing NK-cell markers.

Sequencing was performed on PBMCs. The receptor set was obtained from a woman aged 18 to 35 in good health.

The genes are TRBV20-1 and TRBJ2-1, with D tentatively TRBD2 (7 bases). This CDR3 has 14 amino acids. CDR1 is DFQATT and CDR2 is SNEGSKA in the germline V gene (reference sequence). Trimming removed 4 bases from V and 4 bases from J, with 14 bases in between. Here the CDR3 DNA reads TGCAGTGCTATTAGGGGGGGGCGGTACAATGAGCAGTTCTTC. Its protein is CSAIRGGRYNEQFF.

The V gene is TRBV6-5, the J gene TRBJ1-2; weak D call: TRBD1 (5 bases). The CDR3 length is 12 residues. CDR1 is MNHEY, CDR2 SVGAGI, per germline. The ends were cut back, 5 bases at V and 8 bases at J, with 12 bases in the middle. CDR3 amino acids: CASSTDRTGYTF. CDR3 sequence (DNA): TGTGCCAGCAGTACCGACAGAACGGGCTACACCTTC.

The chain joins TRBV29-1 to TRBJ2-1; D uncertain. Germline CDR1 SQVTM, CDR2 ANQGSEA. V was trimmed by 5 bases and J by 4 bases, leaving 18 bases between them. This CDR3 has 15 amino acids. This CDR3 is CSVSLLERAYNEQFF. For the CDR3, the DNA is TGCAGCGTTTCTCTCCTGGAAAGGGCTTACAATGAGCAGTTCTTC.

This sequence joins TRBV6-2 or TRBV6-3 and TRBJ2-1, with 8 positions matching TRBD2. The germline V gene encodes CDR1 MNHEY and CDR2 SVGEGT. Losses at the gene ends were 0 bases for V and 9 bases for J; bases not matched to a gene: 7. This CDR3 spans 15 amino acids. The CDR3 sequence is CASSYSGTRVGEQFF. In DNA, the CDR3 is TGTGCCAGCAGTTACTCCGGGACTAGGGTGGGTGAGCAGTTCTTC.

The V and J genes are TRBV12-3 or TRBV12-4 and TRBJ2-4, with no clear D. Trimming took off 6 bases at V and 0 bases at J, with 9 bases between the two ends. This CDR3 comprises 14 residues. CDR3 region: CASRNSLAKNIQYF. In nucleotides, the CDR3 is TGTGCCAGCAGAAATTCCCTAGCCAAAAACATTCAGTACTTC.

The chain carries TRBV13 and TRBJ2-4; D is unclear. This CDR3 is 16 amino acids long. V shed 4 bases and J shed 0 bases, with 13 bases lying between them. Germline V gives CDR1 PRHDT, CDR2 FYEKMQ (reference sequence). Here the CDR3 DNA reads TGTGCCAGCAGCTCAGCGCCGACACGAGCCAAAAACATTCAGTACTTC. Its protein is CASSSAPTRAKNIQYF.

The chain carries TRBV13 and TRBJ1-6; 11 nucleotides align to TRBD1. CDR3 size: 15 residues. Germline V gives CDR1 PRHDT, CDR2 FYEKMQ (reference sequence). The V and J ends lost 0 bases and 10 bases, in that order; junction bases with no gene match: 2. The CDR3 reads CASSLGGQGESPLHF. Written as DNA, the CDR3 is TGTGCCAGCAGCTTAGGGGGACAGGGGGAATCACCCCTCCACTTT.

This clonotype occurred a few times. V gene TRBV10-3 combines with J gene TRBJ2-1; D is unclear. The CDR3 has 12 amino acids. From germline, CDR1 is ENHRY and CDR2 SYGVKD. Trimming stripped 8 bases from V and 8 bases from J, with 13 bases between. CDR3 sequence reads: CAIGATLDEQFF. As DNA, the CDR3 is TGTGCCATCGGAGCGACCCTCGATGAGCAGTTCTTC.

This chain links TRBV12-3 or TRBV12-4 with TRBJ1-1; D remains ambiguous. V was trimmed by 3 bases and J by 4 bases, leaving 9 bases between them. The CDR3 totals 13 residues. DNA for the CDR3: TGTGCCAGCAGTTTTTCTGTGGTCACTGAAGCTTTCTTT. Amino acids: CASSFSVVTEAFF.

CDR3 loop: CASSPPTGQLFF. Here the CDR3 DNA reads TGTGCCAGCAGTCCTCCGACAGGTCAACTGTTTTTT. This chain links TRBV6-5 with TRBJ1-4, with D possibly TRBD1 on 6 matching bases. With 5 bases removed from V and 12 bases from J, the gap between germline ends came to 13 bases. Germline V gene data show CDR1 as MNHEY and CDR2 as SVGAGI. This CDR3 contains 12 residues.

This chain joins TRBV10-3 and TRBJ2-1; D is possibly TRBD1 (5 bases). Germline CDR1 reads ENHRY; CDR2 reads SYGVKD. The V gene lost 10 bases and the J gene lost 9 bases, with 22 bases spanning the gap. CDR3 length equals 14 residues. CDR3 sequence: CATDPSAGLAEQFF. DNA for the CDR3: TGTGCCACCGACCCCTCGGCAGGGCTGGCTGAGCAGTTCTTC.

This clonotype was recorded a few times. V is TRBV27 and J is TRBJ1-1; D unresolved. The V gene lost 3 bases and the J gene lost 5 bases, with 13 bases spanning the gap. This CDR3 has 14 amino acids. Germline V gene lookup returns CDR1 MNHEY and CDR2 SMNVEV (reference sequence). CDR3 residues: CASSFTRVRTEAFF. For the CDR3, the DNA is TGTGCCAGCAGTTTTACGAGGGTGAGGACTGAAGCTTTCTTT.